The T cell receptor (beta chain) under discussion was sequenced for a study of blood T cell repertoires in COVID-19. At the level of the study: Samples taken during acute and convalescent COVID-19 were collected in the United States, Italy and Spain. PBMCs, B-cell-depleted T cells, or T cells were the source of the cDNA or gDNA that made up the material.

Original data processing: From reference gene primer amplification, estimates of nucleated cell counts were derived. TCRdb's copy holds only in-frame clones and misses some; the assay was immunoSEQ multiplex PCR. V, J and clone size are taken as reported in that table, and D and trimming were inferred from the DNA itself. The sample consists of roughly 88,000 clones, approximately 80% of them appearing once. CDR1 SGHAT and CDR2 FQNNGV come from the germline V gene. The CDR3 contains 16 residues. Between the trimmed V and J ends, which lost 5 bases and 5 bases, there was a span of 18 bases. The sequence came from a woman older than 75 with acute or convalescent COVID-19. J is TRBJ1-4 and V is TRBV11-2, with a tentative D call TRBD1 (6 bases). The sequenced sample consisted of peripheral blood. The CDR3 spells CASSQGDTLQNEKLFF. As DNA, the CDR3 is TGTGCCAGCAGCCAAGGGGACACCCTTCAGAATGAAAAACTGTTTTTT. Filled out from reference TRBV11-2 and TRBJ1-4, the complete variable domain reads EAGVAQSPRYKIIEKRQSVAFWCNPISGHATLYWYQQILGQGPKLLIQFQNNGVVDDSQLPKDRFSAERLKGVDSTLKIQPAKLEDSAVYLCASSQGDTLQNEKLFFGSGTQLSVL.